This T cell receptor (beta chain) was documented in a study of blood T cells in healthy people across ages (dated by TCRdb to the mid-2010s). Regarding the research as a whole: In model experiments, roughly one uniquely barcoded TCR beta cDNA molecule per two T cells was captured by template switching. The study measured age-related changes in TCR beta repertoire diversity using deep sequencing normalized with unique cDNA molecular identifiers. The donors were divided into four age groups: young (average around 15 years), middle-aged (about 41), aged (about 61) and long-lived (about 79). To avoid experimental bias, donors of different ages were randomly spread across the sequencing lanes. For two donors (one aged 18 to 30 and one aged 80 or older), the study analyzed two additional independent replicas of 1 million unique cDNA reads from the same blood draw. The study at large found these results: Because donor CMV infection status was unknown, age-related changes in expanded clonotypes were potentially confounded. Estimates of total diversity based on one million sequenced T cells were regarded as lower bounds and as underestimates. Compared with the aged group, the long-lived group had more naive CD4+ T cells, fewer expanded clones and increased TCR diversity, a pattern suggesting age selection. Because profiling used bulk unsorted PBMCs, naive and antigen-experienced compartments could not be compared conclusively. The percentage of naive T cells measured by flow cytometry correlated strongly with observed TCR beta diversity. Observed TCR beta diversity per million T cells fell roughly linearly with age, and a significant reduction was already apparent by age around 44.

This clonotype was counted between two and nine times. Its cognate antigen has yet to be identified. Per-base quality was not reported, and no clone a single base away is much larger than it. The donors were 40 or so Caucasian individuals from Russia, aged roughly 6 to 100 years, who were systemically healthy. Ten milliliters of peripheral blood were drawn from each donor into EDTA-treated Vacutainer tubes. Ficoll-Paque density-gradient centrifugation was used to isolate PBMCs, with at least 6 million per sample. Total RNA was extracted from PBMCs with Trizol reagent, with at least 5.5 micrograms obtained per sample. Naive CD45RAhigh/CD27high T cell percentages were measured by flow cytometry on a PBMC aliquot from every donor. Libraries were made using 5' RACE. Sequencing instrument: Illumina HiSeq 2500. A second about 7 to 11 cycle PCR used a sample-barcoded 5' primer and a J-beta primer mix. A unique molecular identifier was introduced onto each TCR beta cDNA molecule by a template-switch 5' adaptor carrying 12 random nucleotides. Each sample yielded at least 3 million CDR3-containing paired-end reads. The Mint cDNA synthesis kit, primed by a TRBC-specific oligonucleotide, was used to synthesize first-strand cDNA from all RNA. Following uracil-DNA glycosylase treatment, a first 18-cycle PCR with universal primers M1SS and BC2_uni_R was performed on all cDNA. Per the authors' processing: Each sample was normalized by randomly selecting 1 million high-quality reads, each carrying a distinct molecular identifier. Reads sharing molecular identifiers were discarded rather than binned into consensus sequences. MiTCR, run with a Q25 quality threshold and the strictest error-elimination algorithm, handled CDR3 identification, clonotype clustering and error correction. A nonparametric unseen species model with Euler transformation was used to estimate a lower bound on total TCR beta diversity. Starting from the raw public reads, TCRdb applied fastp trimming at Q25, assembled clones with MiXCR and retained in-frame beta chains. Records with the same CDR3 protein are collapsed into one entry carrying the most frequent genes and DNA. These V and J calls originate from TCRdb's pipeline instead of the authors' own analysis. The sample records 710,000 or so distinct CDR3 sequences, 22% of which are singletons. Jointly, the top ten make up around 22% of the sample.

The germline V end is reduced by 4 bases and the J end by 8 bases; junction bases left unmatched: 11. The CDR3 goes from the cysteine to the phenylalanine over 16 residues. The only DNA kept is the CDR3, 48 bases in frame from the first base. The germline V gene provides CDR1 LGHNA and CDR2 YNFKEQ. Sequencing was performed on blood. This clonotype was obtained from a man between 65 and 85 years old in good health. Here the chain combines TRBV4-2 and TRBJ1-4; the central 9 bases match TRBD1. The sequenced DNA: TGTGCCAGCAGCCCACCCCCCGGGACAGGGCTCGAAAAACTGTTTTTT. This encodes CASSPPPGTGLEKLFF.